The following is a T cell receptor beta chain sequence with its context. Its antigen remains unidentified. CD45RO-negative cells were positively selected for CCR7, leaving out terminally differentiated effector memory CD45RA+ cells. Donors included only healthy HIV-negative adults lacking recent acute infections or vaccinations. The record originates from a study of shared clonotypes between healthy human individuals. Study-level points and caveats: An anticipated effect of sequencing depth on clonotype sharing among donors was recognized.

The assay was immunoSEQ multiplex PCR, and TCRdb's table has in-frame clones only and misses some. The repertoire includes around 580,000 clones, 95% to 98% of them detected once, and 0.3% sits in the top ten. The sequenced material came from naive CD8+ T cells sorted from blood. This receptor was obtained from a man aged 25 to 40 in good health.

CDR3 protein: CASSVAIWDEQFF. The CDR3 DNA reads TGTGCCAGCAGCGTGGCCATCTGGGATGAGCAGTTCTTC. The J gene is TRBJ2-1, the V gene TRBV9; D gene uncertain. Trimming removed 2 bases at V and 8 bases at J, with 11 bases between. This CDR3 contains 13 residues. Germline CDR1 SGDLS, CDR2 YYNGEE.